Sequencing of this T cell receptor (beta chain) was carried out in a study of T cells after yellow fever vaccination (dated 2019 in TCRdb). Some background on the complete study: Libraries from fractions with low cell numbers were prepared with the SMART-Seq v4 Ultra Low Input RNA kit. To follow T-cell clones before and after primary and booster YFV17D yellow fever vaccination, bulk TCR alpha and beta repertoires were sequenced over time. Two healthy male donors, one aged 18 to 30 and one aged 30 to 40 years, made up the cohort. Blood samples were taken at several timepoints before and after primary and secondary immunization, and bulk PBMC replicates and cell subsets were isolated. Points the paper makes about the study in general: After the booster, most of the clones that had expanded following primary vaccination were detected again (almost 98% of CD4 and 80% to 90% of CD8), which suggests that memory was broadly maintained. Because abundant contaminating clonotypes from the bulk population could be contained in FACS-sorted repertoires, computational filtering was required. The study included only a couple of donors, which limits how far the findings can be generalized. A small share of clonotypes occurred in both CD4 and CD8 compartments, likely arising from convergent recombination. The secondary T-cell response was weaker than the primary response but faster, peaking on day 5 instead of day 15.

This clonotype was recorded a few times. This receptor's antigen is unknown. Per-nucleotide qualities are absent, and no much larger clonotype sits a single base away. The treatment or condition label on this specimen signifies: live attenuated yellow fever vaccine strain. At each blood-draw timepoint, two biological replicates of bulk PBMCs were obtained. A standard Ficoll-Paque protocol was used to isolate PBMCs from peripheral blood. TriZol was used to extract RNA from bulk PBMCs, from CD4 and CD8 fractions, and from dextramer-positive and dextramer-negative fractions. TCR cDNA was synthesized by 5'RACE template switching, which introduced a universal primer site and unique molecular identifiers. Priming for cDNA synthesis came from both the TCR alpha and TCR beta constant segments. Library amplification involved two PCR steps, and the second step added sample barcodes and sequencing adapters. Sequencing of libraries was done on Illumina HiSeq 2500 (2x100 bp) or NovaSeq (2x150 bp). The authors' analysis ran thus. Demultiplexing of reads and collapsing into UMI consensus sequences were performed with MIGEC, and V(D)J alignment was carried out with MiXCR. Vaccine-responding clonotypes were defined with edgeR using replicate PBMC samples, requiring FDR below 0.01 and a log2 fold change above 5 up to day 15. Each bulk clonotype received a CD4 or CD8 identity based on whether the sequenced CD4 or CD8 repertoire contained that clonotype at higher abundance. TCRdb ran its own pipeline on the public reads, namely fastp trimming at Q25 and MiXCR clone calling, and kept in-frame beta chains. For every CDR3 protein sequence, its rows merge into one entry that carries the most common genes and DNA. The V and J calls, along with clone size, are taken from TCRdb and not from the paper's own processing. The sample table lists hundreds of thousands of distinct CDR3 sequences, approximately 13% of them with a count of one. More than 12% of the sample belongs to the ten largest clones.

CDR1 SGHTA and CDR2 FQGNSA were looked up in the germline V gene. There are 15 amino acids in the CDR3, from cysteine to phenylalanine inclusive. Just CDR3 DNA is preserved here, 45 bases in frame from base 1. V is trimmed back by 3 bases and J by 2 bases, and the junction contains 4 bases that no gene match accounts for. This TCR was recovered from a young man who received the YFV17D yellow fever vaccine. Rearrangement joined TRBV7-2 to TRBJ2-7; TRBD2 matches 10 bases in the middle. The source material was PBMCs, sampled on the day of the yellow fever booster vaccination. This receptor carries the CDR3 CASSFRTSGPYEQYF. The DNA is TGTGCCAGCAGCTTTAGGACTAGCGGACCCTACGAGCAGTACTTC.